Listed below are T cell receptor beta chains from one sample, sequenced in a study of persistence of HIV-infected CD4 T cells. These receptors lack a known antigen. Assay used: immunoSEQ multiplex PCR; TCRdb lists only in-frame clones, some missing. Of just under 20,000 clones in the sample, approximately 78% are singletons; the top ten hold roughly 7%. The sequencing used CD4+ T cells sorted from PBMCs after 18-hour stimulation, collected from a patient who received antiretroviral therapy. Receptors were obtained from an adult man with HIV who was CMV-seropositive. CDR3s include the opening cysteine and the closing phenylalanine or tryptophan. A D gene is named only where the DNA matches it firmly. Only part of the rows carry a size: once, few, many, or a class if the clone is expanded.

CDR3 DNA | CDR3 protein | V gene | clone size | J gene | D gene
TGTGCCAGCAAAGGTCTAGCGGGAAGAAGCACAGATACGCAGTATTTT | CASKGLAGRSTDTQYF | TRBV27 | . | TRBJ2-3 | TRBD2
TGCGCCAGCAGCCCGGGAGGGACAGGATCTTACTATGGCTACACCTTC | CASSPGGTGSYYGYTF | TRBV5-1 | . | TRBJ1-2 | TRBD1
TGTGCCAGCAGTTTACGGCCAGGGGAGGACACTGAAGCTTTCTTT | CASSLRPGEDTEAFF | TRBV27 | medium-sized | TRBJ1-1 | .
TGTGCCAGCAGCCATCCGGGACTAGCGGGGCGCACAGATACGCAGTATTTT | CASSHPGLAGRTDTQYF | TRBV3-1/TRBV3-2 | . | TRBJ2-3 | TRBD2
TGTGCCAGCAGTTACTCATGGGAAAGGAGTCAGCCCCAGCATTTT | CASSYSWERSQPQHF | TRBV6-2/TRBV6-3 | . | TRBJ1-5 | .
TGTGCCAGTAGTATAGGCGGACAGAAACAGCAGTTCTTC | CASSIGGQKQQFF | TRBV19 | . | TRBJ2-1 | .
TGTGCCAGCTTTAAGGCGGGTAGCAATCAGCCCCAGCATTTT | CASFKAGSNQPQHF | TRBV28 | once | TRBJ1-5 | .
TGCGCCAGCAGCTTGCGACCCACCCCTAGCGGGGGCACTATCTCCTACAATGAGCAGTTCTTC | CASSLRPTPSGGTISYNEQFF | TRBV5-1 | . | TRBJ2-1 | TRBD2
TGTGCCAGCAGCCAAGCAGGGGCGAACACTGAAGCTTTCTTT | CASSQAGANTEAFF | TRBV14 | . | TRBJ1-1 | .
TGTGCCAGCAGCTTGGGCAGGAGAAGCACCGGGGAGCTGTTTTTT | CASSLGRRSTGELFF | TRBV7-9 | . | TRBJ2-2 | .
TGTGCCAGCAGCTCCCCCCCCGTACAGGGAAACACCATATATTTT | CASSSPPVQGNTIYF | TRBV7-2 | . | TRBJ1-3 | .
TGTGCCAGTAGTTCCCCTCGGAGAGAGACCCAGTACTTC | CASSSPRRETQYF | TRBV19 | . | TRBJ2-5 | .
TGTGCCAGTAGTATTCAACAGGGGAGAAATGAGCAGTTCTTC | CASSIQQGRNEQFF | TRBV19 | . | TRBJ2-1 | TRBD1
TGTGCCAGTAGTATAGAAGGGTTGAGCAATCAGCCCCAGCATTTT | CASSIEGLSNQPQHF | TRBV19 | once | TRBJ1-5 | .
TGTGCCACCAGCAGAGTTTCGGACTCTGAAGCTTTCTTT | CATSRVSDSEAFF | TRBV15 | . | TRBJ1-1 | .
TGTGCCAGCAGGTTAGGGGAAACTAATGAAAAACTGTTTTTT | CASRLGETNEKLFF | TRBV27 | . | TRBJ1-4 | .
TGTGCCACCCGGGGGACAGTTTACAATGAGCAGTTCTTC | CATRGTVYNEQFF | TRBV27 | . | TRBJ2-1 | .
TGTGCCAGCAGCGTAAGTGGCAGGGGGCCCTCCTACGAGCAGTACTTC | CASSVSGRGPSYEQYF | TRBV9 | once | TRBJ2-7 | TRBD1
TGTGCCAGCTCACCCCCTGGGGTTAGAGGCACAGATACGCAGTATTTT | CASSPPGVRGTDTQYF | TRBV18 | . | TRBJ2-3 | .
TGTGCCAGCAGCTTAGACAATAAGATTCCCCAGCATTTT | CASSLDNKIPQHF | TRBV7-6 | few | TRBJ1-5 | .
TGTGCCAGCAGTTTAGGGGACAGGGTTAACGAGCAGTACTTC | CASSLGDRVNEQYF | TRBV27 | once | TRBJ2-7 | TRBD1
TGTGCCAGCAGTTTAGCGGGGGGGGCCAACAATGAGCAGTTCTTC | CASSLAGGANNEQFF | TRBV27 | . | TRBJ2-1 | TRBD2
TGTGCCAGCAGTTTATATGGCGGGGCGAGGAATGAGCAGTTCTTC | CASSLYGGARNEQFF | TRBV28 | . | TRBJ2-1 | .
TGTGCCCTCAGTATAGGACAGGGGGCCTACGAGCAGTACTTC | CALSIGQGAYEQYF | TRBV6-5 | medium-sized | TRBJ2-7 | TRBD1
TGCGCCAGCAGCCCCCTGTTGGAAGATACGCAGTATTTT | CASSPLLEDTQYF | TRBV5-1 | . | TRBJ2-3 | .
TGTGCCAGCAGTGAGCCTAGGGCAGGGAACACCGGGGAGCTGTTTTTT | CASSEPRAGNTGELFF | TRBV2 | few | TRBJ2-2 | .
TGTGCCAGCAGTTTATTGGGGCCCTACGAGCAGTACTTC | CASSLLGPYEQYF | TRBV12-3/TRBV12-4 | once | TRBJ2-7 | .
TGTGCCAGCAGCCGGACAGGGGGCGGTCAGCCCCAGCATTTT | CASSRTGGGQPQHF | TRBV3-1/TRBV3-2 | . | TRBJ1-5 | TRBD1
TGTGCCAGCGTGGACCGGACACCAGCCAAAAACATTCAGTACTTC | CASVDRTPAKNIQYF | TRBV28 | . | TRBJ2-4 | .
TGTGCCAGAAGCTTAGAGGGGGACAGGGCGGCCGGGGAGCTGTTTTTT | CARSLEGDRAAGELFF | TRBV7-5 | . | TRBJ2-2 | .
TGCGCCAGCACTTCGGGACAGGCGCCCTACGAGCAGTACTTC | CASTSGQAPYEQYF | TRBV5-1 | . | TRBJ2-7 | TRBD1
TGCGCCAGCAGCCAAGAGTCTATCTTGAGCACTGAAGCTTTCTTT | CASSQESILSTEAFF | TRBV4-1 | few | TRBJ1-1 | .
TGCGCCAGCAGCTTTGGAGGGGCAGGGGAAAGCAATCAGCCCCAGCATTTT | CASSFGGAGESNQPQHF | TRBV5-1 | . | TRBJ1-5 | .
TGTGCCAGCTCTGGCAGCTTCAATTCACCCCTCCACTTT | CASSGSFNSPLHF | TRBV12-3/TRBV12-4 | . | TRBJ1-6 | .
TGCGCCAGCAGCCCATCAGGGACTAACACCGGGGAGCTGTTTTTT | CASSPSGTNTGELFF | TRBV5-1 | . | TRBJ2-2 | .
TGTGCCAGCAGTTTAGGGGGGACAGGGAGCAGAGAGCAGTTCTTC | CASSLGGTGSREQFF | TRBV28 | . | TRBJ2-1 | TRBD1
TGTGCCAGCAGCCCCAGTCCAGGGGCCTACGAGCAGTACTTC | CASSPSPGAYEQYF | TRBV9 | . | TRBJ2-7 | .
TGTGCCAGCAGTCCGGGGGGGTTCGGGGCCAACGTCCTGACTTTC | CASSPGGFGANVLTF | TRBV6-5 | . | TRBJ2-6 | TRBD2
TGTGCCAGCAGCCCCCATTTGCGGGGCGCCTACGAGCAGTACTTC | CASSPHLRGAYEQYF | TRBV11-1 | . | TRBJ2-7 | .
TGTGCCAGTAGTATAAGAGGAGATACGCAGTATTTT | CASSIRGDTQYF | TRBV19 | . | TRBJ2-3 | .
TGTGCCAGCAGCCCCGGGAGCGGGGGGCCCCACGGGGAGCAGTTCTTC | CASSPGSGGPHGEQFF | TRBV27 | . | TRBJ2-1 | TRBD2
TGTGCCAGCAGCGAACCCGGGACCCCGATAGCTTTCTTT | CASSEPGTPIAFF | TRBV7-9 | . | TRBJ1-1 | .
TGTGCCAGCAGTTACCAGGGGACTAGTGAGCAGTTCTTC | CASSYQGTSEQFF | TRBV6-5 | . | TRBJ2-1 | TRBD2
TGTGCCAGCAGTAGAGGGTACCCCTACGAGCAGTACTTC | CASSRGYPYEQYF | TRBV12-3/TRBV12-4 | . | TRBJ2-7 | .
TGTGCCAGCAGCTTGGACTGGGCAGGGAAGACCCAGTACTTC | CASSLDWAGKTQYF | TRBV6-5 | . | TRBJ2-5 | .
TGTGCCAGCAGTTCTTACTTGCTATCCAAGGAAGGGTATTTT | CASSSYLLSKEGYF | TRBV6-2/TRBV6-3 | . | TRBJ2-3 | .
TGTGCCAGCAGCGTAGGTATCGGGACAGGGGAGAATGAGCAGTTCTTC | CASSVGIGTGENEQFF | TRBV9 | . | TRBJ2-1 | TRBD1
TGTGCCAGCAGTGAAGCCGGACAGTATAGCAATCAGCCCCAGCATTTT | CASSEAGQYSNQPQHF | TRBV6-1 | . | TRBJ1-5 | .
TGTGCCAGTAGTACCCGGACCGAGTATGGCTACACCTTC | CASSTRTEYGYTF | TRBV19 | few | TRBJ1-2 | .